This T cell receptor beta chain was found in a study of shared clonotypes between healthy human individuals. Germline loops: CDR1 SNHLY, CDR2 FYNNEI. The CDR3 covers 13 residues. J gave up 2 bases and V 6 bases, and 2 bases lay outside the gene matches. Across several immunoSEQ plates, the genomic DNA of each subset was split evenly. Method: immunoSEQ multiplex PCR; TCRdb's copy keeps in-frame clones and lacks some. The repertoire includes some 2.1 million clones, roughly 96% of them detected once, and 0.13% sits in the top ten. Sequencing used naive CD4+ T cells sorted from blood. Subset in this sample: CD45RA+ positively selected. This sequence originates from a young man in good health. This sequence joins TRBV2 and TRBJ2-7, with 9 bases matching TRBD1. Here the CDR3 DNA reads TGTGCCAGCAGGGACAGGGGTACCTACGAGCAGTACTTC. This translates into CASRDRGTYEQYF.